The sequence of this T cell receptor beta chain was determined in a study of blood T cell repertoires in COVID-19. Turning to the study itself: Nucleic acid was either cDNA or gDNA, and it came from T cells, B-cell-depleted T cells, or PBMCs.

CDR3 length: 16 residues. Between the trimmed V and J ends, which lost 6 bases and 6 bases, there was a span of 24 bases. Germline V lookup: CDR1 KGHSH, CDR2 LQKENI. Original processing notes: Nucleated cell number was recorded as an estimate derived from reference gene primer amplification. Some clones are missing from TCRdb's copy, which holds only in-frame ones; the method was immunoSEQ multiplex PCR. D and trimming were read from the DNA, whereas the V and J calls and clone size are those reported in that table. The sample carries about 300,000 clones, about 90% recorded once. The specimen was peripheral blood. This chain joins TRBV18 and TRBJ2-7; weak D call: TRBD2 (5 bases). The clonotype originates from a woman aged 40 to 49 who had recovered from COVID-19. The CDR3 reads CASSLSGKGVNGEQYF. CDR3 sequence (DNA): TGTGCCAGCTCCCTTTCGGGGAAAGGAGTAAATGGCGAGCAGTACTTC. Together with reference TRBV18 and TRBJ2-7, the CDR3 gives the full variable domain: NAGVMQNPRHLVRRRGQEARLRCSPMKGHSHVYWYRQLPEEGLKFMVYLQKENIIDESGMPKERFSAEFPKEGPSILRIQQVVRGDSAAYFCASSLSGKGVNGEQYFGPGTRLTVT.